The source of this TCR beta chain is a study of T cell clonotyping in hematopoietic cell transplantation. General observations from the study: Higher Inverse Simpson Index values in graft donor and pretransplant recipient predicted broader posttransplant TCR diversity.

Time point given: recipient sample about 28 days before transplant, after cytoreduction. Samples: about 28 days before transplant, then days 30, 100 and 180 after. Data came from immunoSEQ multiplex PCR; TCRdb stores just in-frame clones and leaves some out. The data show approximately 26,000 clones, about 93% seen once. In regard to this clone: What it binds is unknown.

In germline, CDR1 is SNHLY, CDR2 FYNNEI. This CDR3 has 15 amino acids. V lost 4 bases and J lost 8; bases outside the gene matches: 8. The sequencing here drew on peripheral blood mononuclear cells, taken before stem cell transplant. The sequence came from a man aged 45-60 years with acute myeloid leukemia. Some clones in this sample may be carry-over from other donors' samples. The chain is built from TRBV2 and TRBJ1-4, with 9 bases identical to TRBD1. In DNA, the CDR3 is TGTGCCAGCAGTGCGGAGGGACAGGGAGGCGAAAAACTGTTTTTT. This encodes CASSAEGQGGEKLFF.